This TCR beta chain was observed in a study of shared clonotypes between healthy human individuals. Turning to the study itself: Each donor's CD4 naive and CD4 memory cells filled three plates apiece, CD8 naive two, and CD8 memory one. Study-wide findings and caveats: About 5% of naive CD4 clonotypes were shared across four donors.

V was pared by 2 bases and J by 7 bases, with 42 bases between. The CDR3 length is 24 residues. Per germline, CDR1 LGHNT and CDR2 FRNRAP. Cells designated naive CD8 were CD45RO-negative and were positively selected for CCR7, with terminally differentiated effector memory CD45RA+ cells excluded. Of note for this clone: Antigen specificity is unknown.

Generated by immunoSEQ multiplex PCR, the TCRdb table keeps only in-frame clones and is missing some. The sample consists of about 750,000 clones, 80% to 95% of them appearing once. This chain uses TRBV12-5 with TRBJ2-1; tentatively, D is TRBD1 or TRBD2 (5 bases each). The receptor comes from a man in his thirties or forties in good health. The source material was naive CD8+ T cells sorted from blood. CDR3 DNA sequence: TGTGCTAGTGGTTTGCCTCTCCCGAAAGGGGCGGGTACTACAATCTCCAATGGGGTAAATGAGCAGTTCTTC. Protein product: CASGLPLPKGAGTTISNGVNEQFF.